This T cell receptor beta chain originates from a study of blood T cells in healthy people across ages. Turning to this clonotype: The antigen is unknown.

The J segment lost 3 bases and the V segment lost 5 bases, leaving 11 bases of the junction unmatched. The CDR3 extends over 17 amino acids. The germline gives CDR1 SGHAT, CDR2 FQDESV (reference sequence). Donors each provided about 10 milliliters of peripheral blood. General study points: The recorded TCR beta diversity per million T cells decreased in a roughly linear manner with age.

Primers used in a second PCR of about 7 to 11 cycles were a sample-barcoded 5' primer and a J-beta primer mix. Each cDNA was tagged by a template-switch adaptor containing 12 random nucleotides. Each CDR3 protein is one row after TCRdb ran MiXCR on the 5' RACE reads. The data contain 1.5 million to 2 million distinct CDR3 sequences, roughly 50% of them singletons. This sequence originates from a middle-aged woman in good health. The V gene is TRBV11-1, the J gene TRBJ2-3, with 10 bases matching TRBD2. Sequencing was carried out using blood. The CDR3 nucleotides are TGTGCCAGCAGCCCCCAGCCTGGACTAGCGGAGACAGATACGCAGTATTTT. Protein sequence: CASSPQPGLAETDTQYF.